These T cell receptor beta chains were read from a single sample in a study of vaccination and CD4 T cells after COVID-19. These receptors' antigens are unknown. TCRdb ran MiXCR on the PCR reads and lists one entry per CDR3 protein. The sample yields about 7,000 distinct CDR3 sequences, roughly 30% seen once. Input material: CD4+ T cells from blood, cultured in vitro. The receptors here all came from a human donor in good health. Both conserved end residues are part of each CDR3. The D gene is left open where the match is weak. Clone size, where shown, is once, few, many, or a class for clones that have expanded.

J,V,D,size,DNA,CDR3
TRBJ2-7,TRBV12-3/TRBV12-4,NA,NA,TGTGCCAGCAGTTTTGGGGGGTCGGGAGAGCAGTACTTC,CASSFGGSGEQYF
TRBJ1-6,TRBV5-1,NA,NA,TGCGCCAGCAGCACAGGCGAAGGGGGTATCTCACCCCTCCACTTT,CASSTGEGGISPLHF
TRBJ1-1,TRBV11-2,NA,NA,TGTGCCAGCAGCTTAGATCAGTTGAACACTGAAGCTTTCTTT,CASSLDQLNTEAFF
TRBJ1-1,TRBV12-3/TRBV12-4,NA,hyperexpanded,TGTGCCAGCAGGCTGACAGGTTACATGAACACTGAAGCTTTCTTT,CASRLTGYMNTEAFF
TRBJ1-2,TRBV20-1,TRBD1,NA,TGCAGTGCGAATGCCGGGACAGCCTTTTCATATGGCTACACCTTC,CSANAGTAFSYGYTF
TRBJ2-3,TRBV6-4,TRBD1,few,TGTGCCAGCAGCCAGGGGGAGACCACAGATACGCAGTATTTT,CASSQGETTDTQYF
TRBJ2-4,TRBV20-1,NA,few,TGCAGTGCGTATGAAGGGGTAGCCAAAAACATTCAGTACTTC,CSAYEGVAKNIQYF
TRBJ1-2,TRBV6-1,NA,few,TGTGCCACCACTATACAGGTTTGGGATGGCTACACCTTC,CATTIQVWDGYTF
TRBJ2-5,TRBV5-1,NA,NA,TGCGCCAGCAGCACCCTGCCTGAAGAGACCCAGTACTTC,CASSTLPEETQYF
TRBJ1-2,TRBV2,NA,few,TGTGCCAGCAGTGTAGCGGACAGCGATTATGGCTACACCTTC,CASSVADSDYGYTF
TRBJ1-5,TRBV27,TRBD1,few,TGTGCCAGCAGTTTTAGGGGTCGACAGGGTGGGAGCAATCAGCCCCAGCATTTT,CASSFRGRQGGSNQPQHF